The rows below give T cell receptor beta chains drawn from one sample of a study of lymphopenia after photon versus proton radiotherapy. Only in-frame clones appear in the TCRdb table, and some are missing; sequencing was by immunoSEQ multiplex PCR. The data hold around 31,000 clones, with 85% to 90% observed a single time. Sample: peripheral blood, taken from a patient treated with proton-based radiotherapy. The receptors stem from a woman aged 70-85 years with pancreatic cancer. Some clones in this sample may be carry-over from other donors' samples. Each CDR3 is given with its conserved first and last residue. A D gene is named only where the DNA matches it firmly. Clone sizes are given selectively: once, few, many, or a class where the clone is expanded.

CDR3 DNA: TGTGCCTGGAGTGTAAATAGAGATTGGAACTATGGCTACACCTTC; CDR3 protein: CAWSVNRDWNYGYTF; J gene: TRBJ1-2; V gene: TRBV30; D gene: -; clone size: few
CDR3 DNA: TGTGCCAGCAGTTACTCGACGGGGGCCAACGTCCTGACTTTC; CDR3 protein: CASSYSTGANVLTF; J gene: TRBJ2-6; V gene: TRBV6-6; D gene: -; clone size: -
CDR3 DNA: TGTGCCAGCAGGGAAGACAGGGATCAGCCCCAGCATTTT; CDR3 protein: CASREDRDQPQHF; J gene: TRBJ1-5; V gene: TRBV6-5; D gene: TRBD1; clone size: -
CDR3 DNA: TGTGCCAGCAGCTCCTCGGGGGCCTGGAATGAGCAGTTCTTC; CDR3 protein: CASSSSGAWNEQFF; J gene: TRBJ2-1; V gene: TRBV7-9; D gene: -; clone size: once
CDR3 DNA: TGTGCCAGCAGTGATAGCACTAGCGGCTCCTACGAGCAGTACTTC; CDR3 protein: CASSDSTSGSYEQYF; J gene: TRBJ2-7; V gene: TRBV25-1; D gene: TRBD2; clone size: -
CDR3 DNA: TGTGCCAGCAGTTTTGAACAGGGTGGACTTTCGAAGCAGTACTTC; CDR3 protein: CASSFEQGGLSKQYF; J gene: TRBJ2-7; V gene: TRBV28; D gene: -; clone size: -
CDR3 DNA: TGCGCCAGCAGAATCAAGGGGACTAGCGGGAGTGGGACCGGGGAGCTGTTTTTT; CDR3 protein: CASRIKGTSGSGTGELFF; J gene: TRBJ2-2; V gene: TRBV5-1; D gene: TRBD2; clone size: -
CDR3 DNA: TGTGCCAGCAGCTCCGGGACAGGGTACCACGAGCAGTACTTC; CDR3 protein: CASSSGTGYHEQYF; J gene: TRBJ2-7; V gene: TRBV9; D gene: TRBD1; clone size: -
CDR3 DNA: TGTGCCAGTATCGGGACAGGGACCTACTATGGCTACACCTTC; CDR3 protein: CASIGTGTYYGYTF; J gene: TRBJ1-2; V gene: TRBV19; D gene: TRBD1; clone size: -
CDR3 DNA: TGTGCCAGCTCACCAAGGACTATTTCTGAGCAGTACTTC; CDR3 protein: CASSPRTISEQYF; J gene: TRBJ2-7; V gene: TRBV18; D gene: -; clone size: once
CDR3 DNA: TGTGCCATCAGTGAAAGGACTAGCGGCAGGTGGGTAAATGAGCAGTTCTTC; CDR3 protein: CAISERTSGRWVNEQFF; J gene: TRBJ2-1; V gene: TRBV10-3; D gene: TRBD2; clone size: -
CDR3 DNA: TGTGCCAGCAGCCCAACCGGGACATGGAGCTCCTACGAGCAGTACTTC; CDR3 protein: CASSPTGTWSSYEQYF; J gene: TRBJ2-7; V gene: TRBV5-6; D gene: -; clone size: few
CDR3 DNA: TGTGCCAGCAGCCTTACAGGGGGCGACACCGGGGAGCTGTTTTTT; CDR3 protein: CASSLTGGDTGELFF; J gene: TRBJ2-2; V gene: TRBV6-1; D gene: TRBD1; clone size: -
CDR3 DNA: TGTGCCAGCAGCCAAGGTATAGCGGGAGGCTACGAGCAGTACTTC; CDR3 protein: CASSQGIAGGYEQYF; J gene: TRBJ2-7; V gene: TRBV4-2; D gene: TRBD2; clone size: -
CDR3 DNA: TGTGCCAGTAGTTCTTTGGCAGATAGCAATCAGCCCCAGCATTTT; CDR3 protein: CASSSLADSNQPQHF; J gene: TRBJ1-5; V gene: TRBV19; D gene: -; clone size: -
CDR3 DNA: TGTGCCAGCTCACCACCAGGTCCCCAGGGCAATCAGCCCCAGCATTTT; CDR3 protein: CASSPPGPQGNQPQHF; J gene: TRBJ1-5; V gene: TRBV18; D gene: -; clone size: -
CDR3 DNA: TGTGCCAGCAGCTTAGAAGGGGTTAACTATGGCTACACCTTC; CDR3 protein: CASSLEGVNYGYTF; J gene: TRBJ1-2; V gene: TRBV11-2; D gene: -; clone size: few
CDR3 DNA: TGTGCCAGCAGCCGAGGGGGGGGGCCCAGCACAGATACGCAGTATTTT; CDR3 protein: CASSRGGGPSTDTQYF; J gene: TRBJ2-3; V gene: TRBV28; D gene: -; clone size: -
CDR3 DNA: TGTGCCAGCAGTTCCGCCGCCGGACTAGACTATGGCTACACCTTC; CDR3 protein: CASSSAAGLDYGYTF; J gene: TRBJ1-2; V gene: TRBV6-5; D gene: -; clone size: -
CDR3 DNA: TGTGCCAGCACCCGGGACAGGGCGACGGACATTCAGTACTTC; CDR3 protein: CASTRDRATDIQYF; J gene: TRBJ2-4; V gene: TRBV28; D gene: TRBD1; clone size: -
CDR3 DNA: TGTGCCAGCTCACCACTTCCGGACAGTGAAAAACTGTTTTTT; CDR3 protein: CASSPLPDSEKLFF; J gene: TRBJ1-4; V gene: TRBV18; D gene: -; clone size: -
CDR3 DNA: TGTGCCAGCACGCTTTTCCCCTACAATGAGCAGTTCTTC; CDR3 protein: CASTLFPYNEQFF; J gene: TRBJ2-1; V gene: TRBV6-5; D gene: -; clone size: -
CDR3 DNA: TGCGCCAGCAGCTTGGGACCAGGGATGGATGAAAAACTGTTTTTT; CDR3 protein: CASSLGPGMDEKLFF; J gene: TRBJ1-4; V gene: TRBV5-1; D gene: -; clone size: -
CDR3 DNA: TGCAGCGTAGGACAGACGGGTGGCACTGAAGCTTTCTTT; CDR3 protein: CSVGQTGGTEAFF; J gene: TRBJ1-1; V gene: TRBV29-1; D gene: -; clone size: -
CDR3 DNA: TGTGCCAGTAGTATAATGTCGGGGAGCGGGGGCATCGAGCAGTACTTC; CDR3 protein: CASSIMSGSGGIEQYF; J gene: TRBJ2-7; V gene: TRBV19; D gene: TRBD2; clone size: -
CDR3 DNA: TGTGCCAGCGGAGATGGGGGGTTTCGCAATGAGCAGTTCTTC; CDR3 protein: CASGDGGFRNEQFF; J gene: TRBJ2-1; V gene: TRBV25-1; D gene: -; clone size: -
CDR3 DNA: TGTGCCAGCAGTAGGGGGGGCCCCTCTGGGGCCAACGTCCTGACTTTC; CDR3 protein: CASSRGGPSGANVLTF; J gene: TRBJ2-6; V gene: TRBV2; D gene: -; clone size: -
CDR3 DNA: TGTGCCAGCAGAACCACCGGGACTAGCGGCTACGAGCAGTACTTC; CDR3 protein: CASRTTGTSGYEQYF; J gene: TRBJ2-7; V gene: TRBV6-6; D gene: TRBD2; clone size: -
CDR3 DNA: TGTGCCAGCTCACCTGGGGCCGGCCGTAGCTCCTACAATGAGCAGTTCTTC; CDR3 protein: CASSPGAGRSSYNEQFF; J gene: TRBJ2-1; V gene: TRBV18; D gene: -; clone size: -
CDR3 DNA: TGTGCCAGTAAAGCCCAAAACTCCTACGAGCAGTACTTC; CDR3 protein: CASKAQNSYEQYF; J gene: TRBJ2-7; V gene: TRBV19; D gene: -; clone size: -
CDR3 DNA: TGTGCCAGCAGGAAACTAGCGGGAGTCTACGAGCAGTACTTC; CDR3 protein: CASRKLAGVYEQYF; J gene: TRBJ2-7; V gene: TRBV27; D gene: TRBD2; clone size: -
CDR3 DNA: TGTGCCAGCAGCTTAGCGTCGGGAGGGTACAATGAGCAGTTCTTC; CDR3 protein: CASSLASGGYNEQFF; J gene: TRBJ2-1; V gene: TRBV7-2; D gene: TRBD2; clone size: -
CDR3 DNA: TGTGCCAGTTCGACAGGGACGAACACTGAAGCTTTCTTT; CDR3 protein: CASSTGTNTEAFF; J gene: TRBJ1-1; V gene: TRBV2; D gene: TRBD1; clone size: -
CDR3 DNA: TGTGCCAGCTCACCGGGCTCCTACGAGCAGTACTTC; CDR3 protein: CASSPGSYEQYF; J gene: TRBJ2-7; V gene: TRBV18; D gene: -; clone size: -
CDR3 DNA: TGTGCCAGCAGACGGGACAGGGTTTATAATTCACCCCTCCACTTT; CDR3 protein: CASRRDRVYNSPLHF; J gene: TRBJ1-6; V gene: TRBV6-1; D gene: TRBD1; clone size: -
CDR3 DNA: TGTGCCGTCCAGGGGGCAGATCACTATGGCTACACCTTC; CDR3 protein: CAVQGADHYGYTF; J gene: TRBJ1-2; V gene: TRBV7-2; D gene: TRBD1; clone size: -
CDR3 DNA: TGTGCCAGTAGCCGACAGGAAAATCAGCCCCAGCATTTT; CDR3 protein: CASSRQENQPQHF; J gene: TRBJ1-5; V gene: TRBV19; D gene: -; clone size: -
CDR3 DNA: TGCGCCAGCAGCTCCACTAGCCCCTACAATGAGCAGTTCTTC; CDR3 protein: CASSSTSPYNEQFF; J gene: TRBJ2-1; V gene: TRBV5-1; D gene: -; clone size: -
CDR3 DNA: TGTGCCTGGGCCGGGACAGCGAACACCGGGGAGCTGTTTTTT; CDR3 protein: CAWAGTANTGELFF; J gene: TRBJ2-2; V gene: TRBV30; D gene: TRBD1; clone size: -
CDR3 DNA: TGTGCCAGCAGTTTGCCGACGGGACGGACTGAAGCTTTCTTT; CDR3 protein: CASSLPTGRTEAFF; J gene: TRBJ1-1; V gene: TRBV28; D gene: -; clone size: -
CDR3 DNA: TGTGCCAGCAGTTTAATTGTGTCGGGAGGGCCTGGTCGGAATGAGCAGTTCTTC; CDR3 protein: CASSLIVSGGPGRNEQFF; J gene: TRBJ2-1; V gene: TRBV28; D gene: TRBD2; clone size: -
CDR3 DNA: TGTGCCAGCAGCTTGTTACTAGCGGGAGAAACAGATACGCAGTATTTT; CDR3 protein: CASSLLLAGETDTQYF; J gene: TRBJ2-3; V gene: TRBV5-6; D gene: TRBD2; clone size: -
CDR3 DNA: TGTGCCAGCAGTGAGTCAACGGGAGTAAACACCGGGGAGCTGTTTTTT; CDR3 protein: CASSESTGVNTGELFF; J gene: TRBJ2-2; V gene: TRBV6-1; D gene: -; clone size: few
CDR3 DNA: TGTGCCAGCAGTTCATTACAGGCGAACACTGAAGCTTTCTTT; CDR3 protein: CASSSLQANTEAFF; J gene: TRBJ1-1; V gene: TRBV27; D gene: -; clone size: -
CDR3 DNA: TGTGCCATCAGTATACCGAGGGGGCTCTACAATGAGCAGTTCTTC; CDR3 protein: CAISIPRGLYNEQFF; J gene: TRBJ2-1; V gene: TRBV10-3; D gene: TRBD1; clone size: -
CDR3 DNA: TGTGCCAGCAGCTTAAGTAGTAGGGGGAGTTCCTACAATGAGCAGTTCTTC; CDR3 protein: CASSLSSRGSSYNEQFF; J gene: TRBJ2-1; V gene: TRBV7-9; D gene: -; clone size: -
CDR3 DNA: TGTGCCAGCAGCTTAGTCATCGCGACTAGCGGGAGCAACGAGCAGTACTTC; CDR3 protein: CASSLVIATSGSNEQYF; J gene: TRBJ2-7; V gene: TRBV11-3; D gene: TRBD2; clone size: -